A selection of T cell receptor beta chains follows, all from one sample in a study of T cell responses to AZD1222 COVID-19 vaccine. Repertoires were generated with immunoSEQ multiplex PCR, while TCRdb's copy carries only in-frame clones and drops some. The sample comprises fewer than 150,000 clones, about nine tenths of which are singletons, and about 1.2% rests with the top ten. The sequencing here drew on peripheral blood, taken on day 0 of AZD1222 vaccination. The receptors were gathered from an adult in good health. Each CDR3 is given with its conserved first and last residue. The D gene is left open where the match is weak. Rows may omit the clone size; those that give it use once, few, many or a size class.

clone_size	j_call	d_call	v_call	cdr3_length	cdr3_nt	cdr3_aa
NA	TRBJ2-6	NA	TRBV6-1	15	TGTGCCAGCAGTGAAATGTCCTCTGGGGCCAACGTCCTGACTTTC	CASSEMSSGANVLTF
NA	TRBJ1-5	NA	TRBV12-5	17	TGTGCTAGTGGTTCGAGGGGTTGGGAGAGGGGCAATCAGCCCCAGCATTTT	CASGSRGWERGNQPQHF
NA	TRBJ1-2	TRBD1	TRBV19	14	TGTGCCAGTAGTATAGATCAGGGGGACTATGGCTACACCTTC	CASSIDQGDYGYTF
NA	TRBJ2-7	TRBD1	TRBV3-1/TRBV3-2	16	TGTGCCAGCAGCCCTAGATGGACAGGCACCCCCTACGAGCAGTACTTC	CASSPRWTGTPYEQYF
medium-sized	TRBJ1-2	NA	TRBV7-8	15	TGTGCCAGCAGCCCTAATTCCTTACCTAACTATGGCTACACCTTC	CASSPNSLPNYGYTF
NA	TRBJ1-1	NA	TRBV6-5	14	TGTGCCAGCTCCAAACTTGGGCCAGCAACTGAAGCTTTCTTT	CASSKLGPATEAFF
NA	TRBJ1-4	TRBD1	TRBV5-1	15	TGCGCCAGCAGTAGCGGGACAGGGTCTAATGAAAAACTGTTTTTT	CASSSGTGSNEKLFF
NA	TRBJ2-7	NA	TRBV7-2	15	TGTGCCAGCAGCTCGGAGGGAGGCATCTCCTACGAGCAGTACTTC	CASSSEGGISYEQYF
NA	TRBJ2-7	NA	TRBV10-1	13	TGCGCCAGCAGTGCGGCCGGAGCCTACGAGCAGTACTTC	CASSAAGAYEQYF
NA	TRBJ2-7	NA	TRBV7-9	12	TGTGCCAGCAGCCCCGAGGGGGACGAGCAGTACTTC	CASSPEGDEQYF
once	TRBJ2-5	NA	TRBV6-5	13	TGTGCCAGCAGTTACGGCGGGCACGAGACCCAGTACTTC	CASSYGGHETQYF
NA	TRBJ2-1	TRBD2	TRBV5-1	12	TGCGCCAGCAGCTTGGGACTAGCGGTGCAGTTCTTC	CASSLGLAVQFF
once	TRBJ1-4	NA	TRBV4-1	16	TGCGCCAGCAGCCGTGTCCCAGGGGCAACTAATGAAAAACTGTTTTTT	CASSRVPGATNEKLFF
NA	TRBJ2-3	TRBD2	TRBV20-1	17	TGCAGTGCTAGTTTAAGTTGGACTAGCGGGGTTGCAGATACGCAGTATTTT	CSASLSWTSGVADTQYF